What follows describes a single T cell receptor beta chain. Its antigen remains unknown. The method was immunoSEQ multiplex PCR; TCRdb's version includes in-frame clones alone and lacks a portion of them. The sample holds approximately 25,000 clones, 86% seen once. The data derive from a study of OX40 agonist ivuxolimab in advanced cancers. Study-wide points: Patients who responded partially at 0.1-3.0 mg/kg showed clonal expansion ranking among the lowest.

V was trimmed by 5 bases and J by 3 bases, leaving 11 bases between them. The germline V gene has CDR1 MDHEN and CDR2 SYDVKM. CDR3 size: 13 residues. The source material was CD4+ or CD8+ T cells sorted from blood, sampled in a trial of the OX40 agonist ivuxolimab. This clonotype was sampled from an adult with an advanced solid tumor such as melanoma, head and neck, liver or kidney cancer. The chain links TRBV28 to TRBJ2-7; a weak D match, TRBD1 (6 bases). The CDR3 loop reads CASSVGHFYEQYF. In DNA, the CDR3 is TGTGCCAGCAGTGTGGGACACTTCTACGAGCAGTACTTC.